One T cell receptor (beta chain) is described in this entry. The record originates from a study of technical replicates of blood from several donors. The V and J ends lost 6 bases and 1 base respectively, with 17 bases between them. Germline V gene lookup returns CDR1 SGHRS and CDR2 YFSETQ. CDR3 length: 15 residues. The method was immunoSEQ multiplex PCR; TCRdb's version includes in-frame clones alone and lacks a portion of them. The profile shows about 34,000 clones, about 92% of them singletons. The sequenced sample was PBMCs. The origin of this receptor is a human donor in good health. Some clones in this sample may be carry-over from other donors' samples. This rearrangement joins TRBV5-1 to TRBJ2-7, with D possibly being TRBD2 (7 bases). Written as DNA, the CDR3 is TGCGCCAGCAACACGGGGGGCACGGCATCCTACGAGCAGTACTTC. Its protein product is CASNTGGTASYEQYF.